The source of this TCR beta chain is a study of T cell responses to AZD1222 COVID-19 vaccine. Study-wide results and caveats: The peak T cell response came first, and repertoires were sampled only after it. Donors in the cohort were predominantly white British and more often female, and clonal diversity was possibly underestimated. Baseline seropositivity occurred in only a handful of AZD1222 recipients.

Details on this clone: The antigen remains undetermined.

TCRdb's copy holds only in-frame clones and misses some; the assay was immunoSEQ multiplex PCR. The repertoire table contains about 140,000 clones. Looked up from germline, CDR1 is SEHNR and CDR2 is FQNEAQ (reference sequence). V was cut by 5 bases and J by 0 bases, with 10 bases left in between. This CDR3 contains 15 residues. Sequencing used peripheral blood. The V call is TRBV7-9, the J call TRBJ1-4, with no clear D. The TCR was taken from an adult in good health. For the CDR3, the DNA is TGTGCCAGCAGCACGGACGGTGCAACTAATGAAAAACTGTTTTTT. Its translation is CASSTDGATNEKLFF.